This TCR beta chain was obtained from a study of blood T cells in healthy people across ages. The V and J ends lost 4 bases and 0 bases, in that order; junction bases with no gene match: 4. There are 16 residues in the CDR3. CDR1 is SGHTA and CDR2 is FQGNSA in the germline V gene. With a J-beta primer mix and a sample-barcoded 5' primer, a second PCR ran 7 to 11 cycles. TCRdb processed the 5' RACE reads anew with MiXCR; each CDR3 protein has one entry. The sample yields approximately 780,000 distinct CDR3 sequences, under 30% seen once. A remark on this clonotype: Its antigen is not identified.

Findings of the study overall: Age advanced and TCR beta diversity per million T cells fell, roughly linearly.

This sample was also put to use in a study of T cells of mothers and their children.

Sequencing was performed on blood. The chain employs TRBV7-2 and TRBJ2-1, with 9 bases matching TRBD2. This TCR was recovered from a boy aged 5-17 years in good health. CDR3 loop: CASSSSGGNSYNEQFF. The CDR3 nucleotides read TGTGCCAGCAGCTCGAGCGGGGGGAACTCCTACAATGAGCAGTTCTTC.